This record looks at one TCR beta chain sequence and its context. Some clones are missing from TCRdb's copy, which holds only in-frame ones; the method was immunoSEQ multiplex PCR. This sample carries about 84,000 clones, roughly 97% of them seen once, and the ten largest clones take 0.15% to 0.2%. Trimming took 1 base from V and 8 from J; bases not matched to a gene: 0. The CDR3 sequence is 12 residues long. Germline V gene sequence: CDR1 SGHNT, CDR2 YYREEE (reference sequence). These data are taken from a study of technical replicates of blood from a handful of donors. V usage is TRBV5-4 and J usage is TRBJ2-1; 7 bases match TRBD1. The sequence derives from a human donor in good health. Sequencing was done on a sample of T cells isolated from PBMCs. CDR3 bases: TGTGCCAGCAGCTTGACAGGGGATGAGCAGTTCTTC. Its translation is CASSLTGDEQFF.